This TCR beta chain stems from a study of cytomegalovirus exposure and HLA in healthy donors. Germline V gene lookup returns CDR1 LGHNA and CDR2 YNFKEQ. The V and J ends lost 0 bases and 2 bases respectively, with 6 bases between them. The CDR3 length is 14 residues. PCR amplification relied on 60 Vbeta primers (plus 13 Jbeta primers). TCRdb's table, derived via immunoSEQ multiplex PCR, lists solely in-frame clones and lacks some. The table has 100,000 to 150,000 clones, 15% to 20% seen once. On this clone: The antigen remains undetermined.

Study-wide results and limits: A later analysis showed HLA-associated TCR beta chains outstripping equally common others in clonal expansion. 150 or so TCR beta chains were listed as cytomegalovirus-associated. In vitro, a few CMV-associated chains proved specific for CMV antigens. Follow-up analysis later connected one missense variant in DCLRE1C with trimming of TCR beta V- and J-genes.

The gene calls are TRBV4-2 and TRBJ2-3; D is unresolved. This TCR was recovered from a female donor in good health and CMV-seropositive. The sample comprised PBMCs. CDR3 sequence: CASSQDQFTDTQYF. CDR3 coding DNA: TGTGCCAGCAGCCAAGATCAGTTCACAGATACGCAGTATTTT.